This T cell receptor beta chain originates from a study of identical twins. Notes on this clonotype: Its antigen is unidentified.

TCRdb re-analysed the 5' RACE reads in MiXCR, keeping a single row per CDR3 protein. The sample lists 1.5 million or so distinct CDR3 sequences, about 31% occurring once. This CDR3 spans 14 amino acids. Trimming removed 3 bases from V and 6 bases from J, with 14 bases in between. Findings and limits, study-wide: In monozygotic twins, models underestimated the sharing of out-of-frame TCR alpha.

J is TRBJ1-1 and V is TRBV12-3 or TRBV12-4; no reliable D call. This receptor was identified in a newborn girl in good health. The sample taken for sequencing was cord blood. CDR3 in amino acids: CASSLTRKHAEAFF. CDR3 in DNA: TGTGCCAGCAGTTTGACGAGGAAGCACGCTGAAGCTTTCTTT.